This T cell receptor beta chain was captured by sequencing in a study of cytomegalovirus exposure and HLA in healthy donors. Background on the study: Ancestry clustering placed 70% to 90% of roughly 410 genotyped donors in the Caucasian-associated cluster. Study findings and constraints: Researchers reported in a later analysis that a missense DCLRE1C variant was tied to TCR beta V- and J-gene trimming. A later analysis found most CMV-associated TCR beta chains apparently HLA-restricted. Later, an analysis showed that TCR beta chains associated with HLA were more clonally expanded than others that were equally common.

A note on this clone: Its antigen is unknown.

PCR used 60 Vbeta primers and 13 Jbeta primers. The table came from immunoSEQ multiplex PCR; TCRdb's copy has only in-frame clones and leaves some out. This listing includes 100,000 to 150,000 clones. The CDR3 is made up of 15 amino acids. Germline CDR1 MNHEY, CDR2 SMNVEV (reference sequence). The V and J ends lost 4 bases and 5 bases respectively, with 17 bases between them. The clonotype originates from a woman between 40 and 50 years old in good health and CMV-seropositive. The chain uses TRBV27 and TRBJ1-2; D is perhaps TRBD1 (6 bases). What was sequenced was PBMCs. The CDR3 bases are TGTGCCAGCAGTTCAGCCGGGGCTGGACAGTATGGCTACACCTTC. Amino acid sequence: CASSSAGAGQYGYTF.